A selection of T cell receptor beta chains follows, all from one sample in a study of blood T cell repertoires in COVID-19. TCRdb keeps only in-frame clones here, not all; method: immunoSEQ multiplex PCR. The sample shows about 80,000 clones, around 81% of them seen only once. Sequenced input: peripheral blood. These receptors were collected from a human donor in a cohort sampled during active COVID-19. The conserved cysteine and the conserved F or W are not part of the CDR3 here. Fields, in order: CDR3 protein, V gene, D gene, J gene. D genes are given only for firm matches.

cdr3_aa: AINTGTGGIGELF
v_call: TRBV10-3
d_call: TRBD1
j_call: TRBJ2-2

cdr3_aa: ASSLDRPSGEYNEQF
v_call: TRBV5-1
d_call: TRBD2
j_call: TRBJ2-1

cdr3_aa: ATSDSYGTPDEQY
v_call: TRBV24-1
d_call: NA
j_call: TRBJ2-7

cdr3_aa: AWKDRGRTPLH
v_call: TRBV30
d_call: NA
j_call: TRBJ1-6

cdr3_aa: ASSADRGDRSREKLF
v_call: TRBV28
d_call: TRBD1
j_call: TRBJ1-4

cdr3_aa: ASSAYEQF
v_call: TRBV5-8
d_call: NA
j_call: TRBJ2-1

cdr3_aa: SVGAGVTDTQY
v_call: TRBV29-1
d_call: TRBD2
j_call: TRBJ2-3

cdr3_aa: ASSQGTSLGNNEQF
v_call: TRBV4-3
d_call: TRBD2
j_call: TRBJ2-1

cdr3_aa: ASSQGHLSGGELF
v_call: TRBV4-1
d_call: NA
j_call: TRBJ2-2

cdr3_aa: ASSVAGTDVNEQY
v_call: TRBV9
d_call: TRBD1
j_call: TRBJ2-7

cdr3_aa: ASLHYTEAF
v_call: TRBV4-1
d_call: NA
j_call: TRBJ1-1

cdr3_aa: ASRKTGMGNQPQH
v_call: TRBV6-5
d_call: TRBD1
j_call: TRBJ1-5

cdr3_aa: ASNYDGADTQY
v_call: TRBV3-1/TRBV3-2
d_call: NA
j_call: TRBJ2-3

cdr3_aa: ASSVGVNEKLF
v_call: TRBV9
d_call: NA
j_call: TRBJ1-4

cdr3_aa: AWSTQTNNQPQH
v_call: TRBV30
d_call: NA
j_call: TRBJ1-5

cdr3_aa: ASSRRQGGSAQH
v_call: TRBV5-1
d_call: TRBD1
j_call: TRBJ1-5

cdr3_aa: ASSLVSGPSYNEQF
v_call: TRBV7-2
d_call: NA
j_call: TRBJ2-1

cdr3_aa: ASKLSSGGEETQY
v_call: TRBV3-1/TRBV3-2
d_call: TRBD2
j_call: TRBJ2-5

cdr3_aa: ASSEPRDQFHYGYT
v_call: TRBV2
d_call: NA
j_call: TRBJ1-2

cdr3_aa: ASSQDAILADVYTSKQF
v_call: TRBV14
d_call: NA
j_call: TRBJ2-1

cdr3_aa: ASNPVGGYGYT
v_call: TRBV5-1
d_call: NA
j_call: TRBJ1-2

cdr3_aa: ASSTAGLAGRSTDTQY
v_call: TRBV3-1/TRBV3-2
d_call: TRBD2
j_call: TRBJ2-3

cdr3_aa: ASSLTGGLIQY
v_call: TRBV5-6
d_call: NA
j_call: TRBJ2-4

cdr3_aa: ASSIKWTGNNEQF
v_call: TRBV19
d_call: TRBD1
j_call: TRBJ2-1

cdr3_aa: ASSQVQTNTEAF
v_call: TRBV3-1/TRBV3-2
d_call: NA
j_call: TRBJ1-1

cdr3_aa: AISELSGGASYNEQF
v_call: TRBV10-3
d_call: TRBD2
j_call: TRBJ2-1

cdr3_aa: ASRPETGQMNTEAF
v_call: TRBV19
d_call: TRBD1
j_call: TRBJ1-1

cdr3_aa: ASIKQGADTEAF
v_call: TRBV6-6
d_call: TRBD1
j_call: TRBJ1-1

cdr3_aa: ASSSGTVNGYT
v_call: TRBV7-2
d_call: TRBD1
j_call: TRBJ1-2

cdr3_aa: ASSEAQGAEKLF
v_call: TRBV6-1
d_call: TRBD1
j_call: TRBJ1-4

cdr3_aa: ASSPSNTGELF
v_call: TRBV9
d_call: NA
j_call: TRBJ2-2

cdr3_aa: ASSYPEGGRTGELF
v_call: TRBV7-9
d_call: NA
j_call: TRBJ2-2

cdr3_aa: ASSAGGWDTEAF
v_call: TRBV7-9
d_call: TRBD1
j_call: TRBJ1-1

cdr3_aa: ASRRDGYT
v_call: TRBV24-1
d_call: NA
j_call: TRBJ1-2

cdr3_aa: ASNAGMTNYGYT
v_call: TRBV19
d_call: NA
j_call: TRBJ1-2

cdr3_aa: SASSSGDPGDTQY
v_call: TRBV20-1
d_call: TRBD2
j_call: TRBJ2-3

cdr3_aa: ASSFGQGSQGANVLT
v_call: TRBV5-1
d_call: NA
j_call: TRBJ2-6

cdr3_aa: ASSPLAGERTDTQY
v_call: TRBV3-1/TRBV3-2
d_call: TRBD2
j_call: TRBJ2-3

cdr3_aa: ASSLKSNIQY
v_call: TRBV7-9
d_call: NA
j_call: TRBJ2-4

cdr3_aa: AWSPPGQGAGYT
v_call: TRBV30
d_call: TRBD1
j_call: TRBJ1-2

cdr3_aa: ASSVAAWWDTQY
v_call: TRBV2
d_call: NA
j_call: TRBJ2-3

cdr3_aa: ASSLGTRDNEQF
v_call: TRBV7-8
d_call: TRBD2
j_call: TRBJ2-1

cdr3_aa: ATSDRGTGQQETQY
v_call: TRBV24-1
d_call: TRBD1
j_call: TRBJ2-5

cdr3_aa: ASSSGGSNEKLF
v_call: TRBV11-2
d_call: NA
j_call: TRBJ1-4

cdr3_aa: ATSDLPNSIFSSYNEQF
v_call: TRBV24-1
d_call: NA
j_call: TRBJ2-1

cdr3_aa: AWSVAGNEQF
v_call: TRBV30
d_call: TRBD2
j_call: TRBJ2-1

cdr3_aa: ASSIDPVAPEAF
v_call: TRBV19
d_call: NA
j_call: TRBJ1-1

cdr3_aa: ASSHGQSYGYT
v_call: TRBV7-9
d_call: NA
j_call: TRBJ1-2

cdr3_aa: ASSIDDRGLNSPLH
v_call: TRBV19
d_call: TRBD1
j_call: TRBJ1-6

cdr3_aa: ASGDRGSEDTQY
v_call: TRBV2
d_call: TRBD1
j_call: TRBJ2-3

cdr3_aa: ASTSIQGAVTGELF
v_call: TRBV19
d_call: TRBD1
j_call: TRBJ2-2

cdr3_aa: ASSVAKHRQSNQPQH
v_call: TRBV9
d_call: NA
j_call: TRBJ1-5

cdr3_aa: AISERRSSYNEQF
v_call: TRBV10-3
d_call: NA
j_call: TRBJ2-1

cdr3_aa: ASSPQARPYEQY
v_call: TRBV27
d_call: NA
j_call: TRBJ2-7

cdr3_aa: ASSTTGANYEQY
v_call: TRBV5-6
d_call: TRBD1
j_call: TRBJ2-7